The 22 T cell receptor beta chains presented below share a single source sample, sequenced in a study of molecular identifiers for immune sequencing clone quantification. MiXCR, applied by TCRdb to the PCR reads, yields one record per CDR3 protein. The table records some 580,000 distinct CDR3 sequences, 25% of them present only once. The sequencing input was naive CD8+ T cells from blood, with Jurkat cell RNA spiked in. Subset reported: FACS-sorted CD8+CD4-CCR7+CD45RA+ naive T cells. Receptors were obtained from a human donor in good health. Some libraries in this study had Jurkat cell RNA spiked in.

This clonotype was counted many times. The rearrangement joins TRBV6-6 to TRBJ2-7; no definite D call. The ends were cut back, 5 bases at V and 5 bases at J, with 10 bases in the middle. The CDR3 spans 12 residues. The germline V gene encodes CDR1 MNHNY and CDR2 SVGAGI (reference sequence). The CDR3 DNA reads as TGTGCCAGCAGTCACCTGCGGCACGAGCAGTACTTC. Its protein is CASSHLRHEQYF.

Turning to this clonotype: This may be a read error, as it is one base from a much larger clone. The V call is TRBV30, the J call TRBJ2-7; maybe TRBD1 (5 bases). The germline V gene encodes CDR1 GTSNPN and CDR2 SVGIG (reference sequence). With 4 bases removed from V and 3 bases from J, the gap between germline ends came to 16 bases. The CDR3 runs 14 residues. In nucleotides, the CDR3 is TGTGCCTGGATTCCAGGGTACAACTACTACGAGCAGTACTTC. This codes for CAWIPGYNYYEQYF. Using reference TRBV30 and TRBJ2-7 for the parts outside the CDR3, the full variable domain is SQTIHQWPATLVQPVGSPLSLECTVEGTSNPNLYWYRQAAGRGLQLLFYSVGIGQISSEVPQNLSASRPQDRQFILSSKKLLLSDSGFYLCAWIPGYNYYEQYFGPGTRLTVT.

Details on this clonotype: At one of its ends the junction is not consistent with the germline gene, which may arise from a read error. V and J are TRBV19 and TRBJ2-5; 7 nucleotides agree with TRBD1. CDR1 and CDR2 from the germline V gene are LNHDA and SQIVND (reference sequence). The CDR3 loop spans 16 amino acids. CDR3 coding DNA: TGTGCCAGTACTGTAGGAACGGGACAGAACCAAGAGCCCCAGTACTTC. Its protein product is CASTVGTGQNQEPQYF.

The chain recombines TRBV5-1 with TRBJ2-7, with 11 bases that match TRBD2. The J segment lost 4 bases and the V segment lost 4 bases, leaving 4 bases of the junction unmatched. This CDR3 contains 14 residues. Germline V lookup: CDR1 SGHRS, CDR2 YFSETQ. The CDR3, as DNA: TGCGCCAGCAGCCAGGGACTAGCGGATTACGAGCAGTACTTC. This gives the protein CASSQGLADYEQYF.

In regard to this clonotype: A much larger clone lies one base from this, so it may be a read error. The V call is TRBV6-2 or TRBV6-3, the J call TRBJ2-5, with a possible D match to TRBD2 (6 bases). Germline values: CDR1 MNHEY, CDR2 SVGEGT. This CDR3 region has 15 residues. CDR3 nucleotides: TGTGCCAGCAGTTACCTCCGACTGGGAGGAGAGGCCCAGTACTTC. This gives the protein CASSYLRLGGEAQYF.

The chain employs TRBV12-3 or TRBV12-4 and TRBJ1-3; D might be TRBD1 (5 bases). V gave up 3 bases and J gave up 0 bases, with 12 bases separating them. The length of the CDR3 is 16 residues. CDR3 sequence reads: CASSFFLGASGNTIYF. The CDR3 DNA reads TGTGCCAGCAGTTTTTTCCTAGGGGCCTCTGGAAACACCATATATTTT.

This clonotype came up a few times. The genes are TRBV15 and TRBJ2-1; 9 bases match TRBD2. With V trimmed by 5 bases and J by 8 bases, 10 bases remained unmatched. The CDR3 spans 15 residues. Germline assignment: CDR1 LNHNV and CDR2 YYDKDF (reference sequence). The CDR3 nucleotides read TGTGCCACCAGCGCTTTTAGCGGGAGTGTCGATGAGCAGTTCTTC. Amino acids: CATSAFSGSVDEQFF.

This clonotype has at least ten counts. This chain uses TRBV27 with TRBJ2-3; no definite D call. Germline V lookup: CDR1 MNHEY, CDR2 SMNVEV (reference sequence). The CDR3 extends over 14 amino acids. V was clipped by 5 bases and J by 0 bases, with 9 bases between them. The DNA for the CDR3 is TGTGCCAGCAGTATCTTACCAAGCACAGATACGCAGTATTTT. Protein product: CASSILPSTDTQYF.

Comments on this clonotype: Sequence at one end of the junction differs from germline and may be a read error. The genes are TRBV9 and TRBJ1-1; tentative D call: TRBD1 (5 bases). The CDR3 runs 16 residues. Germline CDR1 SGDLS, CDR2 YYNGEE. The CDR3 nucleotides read TGTGCCGGCAGCGAAAATGCAGGGTTGGGGAACACTGAAGCTTTCTTT. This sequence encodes CAGSENAGLGNTEAFF.

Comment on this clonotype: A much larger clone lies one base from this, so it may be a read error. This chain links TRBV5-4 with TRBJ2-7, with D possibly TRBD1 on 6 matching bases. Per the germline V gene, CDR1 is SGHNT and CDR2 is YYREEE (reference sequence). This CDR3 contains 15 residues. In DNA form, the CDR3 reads TGTGCCAGCAGCTTATCGACAGGAAGTGGCTACGGGCAGTACTTC. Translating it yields CASSLSTGSGYGQYF.

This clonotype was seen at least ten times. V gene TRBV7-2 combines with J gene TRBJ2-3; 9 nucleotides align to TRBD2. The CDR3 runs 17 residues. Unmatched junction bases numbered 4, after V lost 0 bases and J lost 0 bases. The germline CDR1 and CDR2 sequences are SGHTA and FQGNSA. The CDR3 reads CASSLATSGLSTDTQYF. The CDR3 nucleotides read TGTGCCAGCAGCTTAGCTACTAGCGGGCTAAGCACAGATACGCAGTATTTT.

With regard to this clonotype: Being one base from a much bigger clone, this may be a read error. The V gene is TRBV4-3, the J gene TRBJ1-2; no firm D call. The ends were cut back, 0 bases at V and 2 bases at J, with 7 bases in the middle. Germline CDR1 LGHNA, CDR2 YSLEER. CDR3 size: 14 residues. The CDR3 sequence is CASSQDERNYGYTF. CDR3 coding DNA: TGCGCCAGCAGCCAAGATGAGAGAAACTATGGCTACACCTTC.

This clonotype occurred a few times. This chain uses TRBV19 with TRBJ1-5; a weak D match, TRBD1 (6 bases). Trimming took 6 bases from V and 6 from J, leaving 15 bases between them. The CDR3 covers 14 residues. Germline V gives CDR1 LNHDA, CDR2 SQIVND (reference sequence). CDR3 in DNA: TGTGCCAGTAGGGATCAGGGGAATGGTCAGCCCCAGCATTTT. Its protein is CASRDQGNGQPQHF.

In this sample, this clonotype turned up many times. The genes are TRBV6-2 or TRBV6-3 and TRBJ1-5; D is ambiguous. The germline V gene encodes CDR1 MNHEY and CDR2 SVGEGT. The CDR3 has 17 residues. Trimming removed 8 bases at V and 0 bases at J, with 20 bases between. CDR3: CASLEWTGPYSNQPQHF. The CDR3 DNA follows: TGTGCCAGCCTCGAATGGACGGGCCCCTATAGCAATCAGCCCCAGCATTTT.

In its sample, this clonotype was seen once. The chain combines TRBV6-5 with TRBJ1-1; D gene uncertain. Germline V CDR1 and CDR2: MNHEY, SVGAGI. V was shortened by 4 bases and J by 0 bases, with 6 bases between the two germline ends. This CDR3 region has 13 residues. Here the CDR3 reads CASSSVLNTEAFF. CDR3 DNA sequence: TGTGCCAGCAGTTCCGTGCTGAACACTGAAGCTTTCTTT.

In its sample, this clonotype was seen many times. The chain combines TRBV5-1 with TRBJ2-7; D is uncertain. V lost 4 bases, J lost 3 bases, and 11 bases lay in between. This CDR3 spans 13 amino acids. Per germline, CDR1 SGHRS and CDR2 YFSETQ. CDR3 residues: CASSLGTFYEQYF. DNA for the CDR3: TGCGCCAGCAGCCTAGGAACCTTCTACGAGCAGTACTTC.

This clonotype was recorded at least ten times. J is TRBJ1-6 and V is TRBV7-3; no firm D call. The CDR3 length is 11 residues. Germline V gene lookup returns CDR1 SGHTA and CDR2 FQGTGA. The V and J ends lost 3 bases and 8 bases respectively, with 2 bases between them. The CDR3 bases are TGTGCCAGCAGCTTGTATTCACCCCTCCACTTT. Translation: CASSLYSPLHF.

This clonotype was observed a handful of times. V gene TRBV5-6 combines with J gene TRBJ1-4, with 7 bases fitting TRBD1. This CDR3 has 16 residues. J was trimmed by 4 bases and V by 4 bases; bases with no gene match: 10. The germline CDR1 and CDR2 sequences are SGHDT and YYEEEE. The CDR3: CASSPAPGQYNEKLFF. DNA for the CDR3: TGTGCCAGCAGCCCCGCCCCGGGACAGTATAATGAAAAACTGTTTTTT.

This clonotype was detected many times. The chain's CDR3 is CASSSRGGTEAFF. The DNA for the CDR3 is TGCGCCAGCAGCTCCCGAGGGGGGACTGAAGCTTTCTTT. The chain employs TRBV5-1 and TRBJ1-1; tentative D call: TRBD1 (6 bases). Germline CDR1 reads SGHRS; CDR2 reads YFSETQ. The length of the CDR3 is 13 residues. V lost 3 bases, J lost 5 bases, and 11 bases lay in between. Full variable domain (outside the CDR3, taken from reference TRBV5-1 and TRBJ1-1): KAGVTQTPRYLIKTRGQQVTLSCSPISGHRSVSWYQQTPGQGLQFLFEYFSETQRNKGNFPGRFSGRQFSNSRSEMNVSTLELGDSALYLCASSSRGGTEAFFGQGTRLTVV.

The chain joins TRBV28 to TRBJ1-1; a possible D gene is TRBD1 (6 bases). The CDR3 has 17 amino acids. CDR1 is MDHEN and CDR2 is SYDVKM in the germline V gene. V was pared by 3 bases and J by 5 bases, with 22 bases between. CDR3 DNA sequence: TGTGCCAGCAGTTTCTGGGGAATAAGGGGGGGAGGAACTGAAGCTTTCTTT. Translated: CASSFWGIRGGGTEAFF.

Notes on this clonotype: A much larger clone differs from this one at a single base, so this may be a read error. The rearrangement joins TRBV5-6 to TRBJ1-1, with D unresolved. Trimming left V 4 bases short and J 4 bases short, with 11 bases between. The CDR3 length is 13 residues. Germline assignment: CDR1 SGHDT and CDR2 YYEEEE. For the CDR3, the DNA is TGTGCCAGCAGCCCGGCCCTAACCACTGAAGCTTTCTTT. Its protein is CASSPALTTEAFF.

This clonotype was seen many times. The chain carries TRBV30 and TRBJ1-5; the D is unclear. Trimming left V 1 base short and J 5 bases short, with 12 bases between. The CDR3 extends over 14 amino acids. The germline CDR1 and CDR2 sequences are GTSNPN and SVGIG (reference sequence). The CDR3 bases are TGTGCCTGGAGTGATCTAAGGGATGATCAGCCCCAGCATTTT. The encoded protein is CAWSDLRDDQPQHF.